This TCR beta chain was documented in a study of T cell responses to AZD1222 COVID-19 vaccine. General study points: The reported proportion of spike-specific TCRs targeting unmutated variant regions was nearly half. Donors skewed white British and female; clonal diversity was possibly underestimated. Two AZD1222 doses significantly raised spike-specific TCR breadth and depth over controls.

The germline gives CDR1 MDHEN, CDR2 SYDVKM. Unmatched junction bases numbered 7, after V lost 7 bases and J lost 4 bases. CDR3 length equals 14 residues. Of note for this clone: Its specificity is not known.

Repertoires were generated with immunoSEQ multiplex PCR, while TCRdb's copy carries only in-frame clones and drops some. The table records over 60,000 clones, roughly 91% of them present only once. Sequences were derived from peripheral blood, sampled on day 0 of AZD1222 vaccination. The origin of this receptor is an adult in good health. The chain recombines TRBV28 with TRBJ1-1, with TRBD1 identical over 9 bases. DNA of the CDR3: TGTGCCAGCACCCTGACAGGGGGAGGCACTGAAGCTTTCTTT. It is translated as CASTLTGGGTEAFF.